Following are 9 T cell receptor beta chains from one sample sequenced in a study of blood T cells in healthy people across ages. The use of a sample-barcoded 5' primer and a J-beta primer mix characterized a second PCR of about 7 to 12 cycles. TCRdb used MiXCR to reprocess the 5' RACE reads, holding one entry per CDR3 protein. The sample has 800,000 or so distinct CDR3 sequences; 25% are singletons. Separately, the same data were catalogued under a study of T cells of mothers and their children.

Source material: blood. The receptors were gathered from a boy aged 5 to 17 in good health.

The chain has TRBV5-1 and TRBJ2-1; the match to TRBD2 covers 9 bases. Per germline, CDR1 SGHRS and CDR2 YFSETQ. The CDR3 has 15 amino acids. After removal of 1 base from V and 3 bases from J, the junction contained 2 bases not matched to a gene. Here the CDR3 reads CASSLTSGYYNEQFF. CDR3 in DNA: TGCGCCAGCAGCTTGACTAGCGGGTACTACAATGAGCAGTTCTTC.

This clonotype came up many times. This chain joins TRBV29-1 and TRBJ1-1, with D unclear. The CDR3 spans 12 residues. Germline CDR1 is SQVTM and CDR2 is ANQGSEA. Trimming removed 6 bases from V and 5 bases from J, with 13 bases in between. The CDR3 here is CSVPGGETEAFF. The CDR3 nucleotides read TGCAGCGTCCCGGGTGGGGAGACTGAAGCTTTCTTT.

This clonotype appeared a few times. The V gene is TRBV2, the J gene TRBJ2-3; TRBD1 matches at 8 bases. The V and J ends lost 6 bases and 1 base, in that order; junction bases with no gene match: 6. Germline CDR1 reads SNHLY; CDR2 reads FYNNEI. The CDR3 loop spans 15 amino acids. The CDR3 region has the DNA TGTGCCAGCAGCAACCAGGGGGCTGGCACAGATACGCAGTATTTT. It translates to CASSNQGAGTDTQYF.

This clonotype was found a few times. The rearrangement uses TRBV7-9 and TRBJ1-2; 8 nucleotides align to TRBD1. CDR1 and CDR2 from the germline V gene are SEHNR and FQNEAQ (reference sequence). The V segment lost 5 bases and the J segment 5 bases; nucleotides outside the gene matches: 10. This CDR3 is 15 amino acids long. CDR3 nucleotides: TGTGCCAGCAGCGTATCCGGGACAGGAGCATATGGCTACACCTTC. Protein sequence: CASSVSGTGAYGYTF.

This chain connects TRBV28 to TRBJ2-7; maybe TRBD1 (8 bases). This CDR3 is built from 14 residues. Germline assignment: CDR1 MDHEN and CDR2 SYDVKM. V shed 8 bases and J shed 4 bases, with 18 bases lying between them. CDR3 DNA: TGTGCCAGCGGACTAGGACAGGGCGGATACGAGCAGTACTTC. This codes for CASGLGQGGYEQYF.

The chain is built from TRBV7-3 and TRBJ2-5; 13 bases are a match to TRBD2. The end of the DNA is better explained by TRBJ2-1, so the J call may be wrong. Germline CDR1 is SGHTA and CDR2 is FQGTGA. CDR3 length equals 16 residues. The CDR3 nucleotides are TGTGCCAGCAGCCTCGGGACTAGCGGGATCTTTGGTGAGCAGTTCTTC. Its translation is CASSLGTSGIFGEQFF.

This clonotype has a handful of counts. The gene calls are TRBV28 and TRBJ2-5; tentative D call: TRBD2 (6 bases). The V and J ends lost 2 bases and 4 bases respectively, with 8 bases between them. Germline V gene sequence: CDR1 MDHEN, CDR2 SYDVKM. The CDR3 consists of 13 residues. In nucleotides, the CDR3 is TGTGCCAGCAGTTTAGCGGAGGGAGAGACCCAGTACTTC. Its protein product is CASSLAEGETQYF.

This clonotype was observed a handful of times. The rearrangement links TRBV12-3 or TRBV12-4 to TRBJ2-3, with D perhaps matching TRBD2 (5 bases). The CDR3 consists of 15 residues. V dropped 6 bases and J dropped 0 bases, with 13 bases sitting between them. CDR3 coding DNA: TGTGCCAGCAGGGTTGGGAGCGCTAGCACAGATACGCAGTATTTT. This translates into CASRVGSASTDTQYF.

This clonotype has only one observation. The chain has TRBV24-1 and TRBJ2-7; a weak D match, TRBD2 (7 bases). V lost 6 bases and J lost 5, with 13 bases in between. Germline values: CDR1 KGHDR, CDR2 SFDVKD. The CDR3 consists of 13 residues. The DNA of the CDR3 is TGTGCCACCAGTTTGGGGGGGCGCGACGAGCAGTACTTC. Residues: CATSLGGRDEQYF.